A selection of T cell receptor beta chains follows, all from one sample in a study of T cells after yellow fever vaccination. TCRdb re-derived calls from the 5' RACE reads in MiXCR, one entry per CDR3 protein. This table holds hundreds of thousands of distinct CDR3 sequences, about 4% found once. The sample here was PBMCs, taken 5 days after the yellow fever booster vaccination. These receptors all stem from a man between 18 and 29 years old who received the YFV17D yellow fever vaccine. Each CDR3 is given with its conserved first and last residue. A D gene is named only where the DNA matches it firmly. Clone size, where shown, is once, few, many, or a class for clones that have expanded.

-	TRBV28	-	TRBJ1-1	TGTGCCAGCAGTTTTCTGGGGCCTAGAGCTTTCTTT	CASSFLGPRAFF
TRBD1	TRBV19	few	TRBJ1-1	TGTGCCAGTAGTCAAAGTCCAACACAGGGGCGCACTGAAGCTTTCTTT	CASSQSPTQGRTEAFF
-	TRBV28	-	TRBJ2-1	TGTGCCAGCAGGGGACACGGGGGGCCAAGGAATGAGCAGTTCTTC	CASRGHGGPRNEQFF
-	TRBV12-3/TRBV12-4	few	TRBJ2-3	TGTGCCAGCAGTTTCGACAGGCGGGGGAGCACAGATACGCAGTATTTT	CASSFDRRGSTDTQYF
-	TRBV4-3	many	TRBJ2-1	TGCGCCAGCAGCCAAGATCCGGGGATAAATGAGCAGTTCTTC	CASSQDPGINEQFF
-	TRBV6-4	few	TRBJ2-1	TGTGCCAGCAGCGTAGTCCCCTACAATGAGCAGTTCTTC	CASSVVPYNEQFF
-	TRBV3-1	-	TRBJ2-5	TGTGCCAGCAGCCAAGGGGCAGGGCTTAAGACCCAGTACTTC	CASSQGAGLKTQYF
-	TRBV20-1	few	TRBJ2-1	TGCAGTGCAGGCGGTGAGGGGAGGTCCTCCTACAATGAGCAGTTCTTC	CSAGGEGRSSYNEQFF
-	TRBV2	few	TRBJ2-4	TGTGCCAGCAGGGGGGGAATGGACATTCAGTACTTC	CASRGGMDIQYF
-	TRBV11-2	few	TRBJ2-1	TGTGCCAGCAGCTCGTTAGCGGCCAGAAGCAATGAGCAGTTCTTC	CASSSLAARSNEQFF
TRBD1	TRBV6-5	-	TRBJ2-5	TGTGCCAGCAGTTACTCGAGGCCCCGGGACAGGGGCTTTGGGGAGACCCAGTACTTC	CASSYSRPRDRGFGETQYF
-	TRBV6-5	few	TRBJ1-6	TGTGCCAGCAGTTACTCGTGGGAAGGGAATTCACCCCTCCACTTT	CASSYSWEGNSPLHF
-	TRBV19	-	TRBJ2-2	TGTGCCAGTAGTATAGGACAGTACACCGGGGAGCTGTTTTTT	CASSIGQYTGELFF
-	TRBV30	few	TRBJ2-5	TGTGCCTGGAGTGAGGTGGGGACCCAGTACTTC	CAWSEVGTQYF
TRBD2	TRBV3-1	few	TRBJ2-5	TGTGCCAGCAGCCAGGGGGGGATGTACTTGGGGGAGACCCAGTACTTC	CASSQGGMYLGETQYF
TRBD2	TRBV28	-	TRBJ2-1	TGTGCCAGCAGTTTATTGTTCAGCGGGGGGGCCTGGGTCCACAATGAGCAGTTCTTC	CASSLLFSGGAWVHNEQFF
-	TRBV5-4	few	TRBJ1-2	TGTGCCAGCAGCCTTTGGGGCTCCTCGACAGGCTCAGGCTACACCTTC	CASSLWGSSTGSGYTF
-	TRBV20-1	many	TRBJ1-5	TGCAGTGCTAGAGGGCAGGGGCCCCGAAAGCATTTT	CSARGQGPRKHF
-	TRBV21-1	-	TRBJ1-2	TGTGCCAGCAGCGTGGGGGGGGCCCTCTCAGTGGGGGGCTACACCTTC	CASSVGGALSVGGYTF
-	TRBV6-5	few	TRBJ1-2	TGTGCCAGCAGTTACTCGACGGGTGCCCCCTCCTATGGCTACACCTTC	CASSYSTGAPSYGYTF
TRBD2	TRBV9	many	TRBJ2-5	TGTGCCAGCAGCCCGTTCGCGGGGGGGTCCCAAGAGACCCAGTACTTC	CASSPFAGGSQETQYF
TRBD1	TRBV20-1	few	TRBJ2-4	TGCAGTGCCCAGCGTAGGGACAGGACAATTCTAGCCAAAAACATTCAGTACTTC	CSAQRRDRTILAKNIQYF
TRBD1	TRBV5-1	-	TRBJ1-6	TGCGCCAGCAGCTTGGGTATCGACAGGGGTTCCTATAATTCACCCCTCCACTTT	CASSLGIDRGSYNSPLHF
-	TRBV24-1	-	TRBJ2-1	TGTGCCACCAGTGATAACAGAGAGTGGGAGCAGTTCTTC	CATSDNREWEQFF
TRBD1	TRBV6-6	few	TRBJ1-1	TGTGCCAGCAGTACCCATGTCGGACAGGGGGCCTCAGAAGCTTTCTTT	CASSTHVGQGASEAFF
-	TRBV5-4	-	TRBJ2-1	TGTGCCAGCAGCCAAAACAGGGAGAAAGGGAATGAGCAGTTCTTC	CASSQNREKGNEQFF
-	TRBV12-3/TRBV12-4	many	TRBJ1-2	TGTGCCAGCAGTTTATTAGGACAGTCCTATGGCTACACCTTC	CASSLLGQSYGYTF
-	TRBV13	many	TRBJ1-2	TGTGCCAGCAGCGCTTTTTTCCGGGGGGCCACCTATGGCTACACCTTC	CASSAFFRGATYGYTF
-	TRBV28	few	TRBJ2-1	TGTGCCAGCAGTTTTAGAACTAGGACGAATGAGCAGTTCTTC	CASSFRTRTNEQFF
-	TRBV5-1	-	TRBJ2-5	TGCGCCAGCAGCTTATTGGGGGAAGGGAGTAGAGAGACCCAGTACTTC	CASSLLGEGSRETQYF
TRBD1	TRBV7-2	-	TRBJ1-1	TGTGCCAGCAGCCCGCGACAGGGAATGAACACTGAAGCTTTCTTT	CASSPRQGMNTEAFF
TRBD1	TRBV7-2	few	TRBJ2-1	TGTGCCAGCAGCTTTAGATCGGTTCGGGACAGTCGATCCTACAATGAGCAGTTCTTC	CASSFRSVRDSRSYNEQFF
-	TRBV14	few	TRBJ2-5	TGTGCCAGCAGCGCTGGGATCTCCTTGAGGGAGACCCAGTACTTC	CASSAGISLRETQYF
-	TRBV5-4	-	TRBJ2-5	TGTGCCAGCAGCCTCCGTGGACCCGGGGAGACCCAGTACTTC	CASSLRGPGETQYF
-	TRBV29-1	few	TRBJ1-1	TGCAGCCCGGGGGCCCCTGAAGCTTTCTTT	CSPGAPEAFF
TRBD1	TRBV18	many	TRBJ1-4	TGTGCCAGCTCACAAACGACAGGGCGGGAAAAACTGTTTTTT	CASSQTTGREKLFF
-	TRBV18	few	TRBJ2-7	TGTGCCAGCTCCCAGGGATATGGCGAGCAGTACTTC	CASSQGYGEQYF